A selection of T cell receptor beta chains follows, all from one sample in a study of T cell responses to AZD1222 COVID-19 vaccine. TCRdb's copy holds only in-frame clones and misses some; the assay was immunoSEQ multiplex PCR. The table includes 140,000 to 150,000 clones, about 92% detected once. Sequencing was performed on peripheral blood, taken on day 0 of AZD1222 vaccination. The receptors come from an adult in good health. CDR3s include the opening cysteine and the closing phenylalanine or tryptophan. D genes are given only for firm matches. Clone sizes are given selectively: once, few, many, or a class where the clone is expanded.

V: TRBV19; length: 13; J: TRBJ2-7; size: -; D: -; DNA: TGTGCCAGTAGCCTCGGGGGAGGGGGCGAGCAGTACTTC; CDR3: CASSLGGGGEQYF
V: TRBV6-1; length: 16; J: TRBJ2-3; size: -; D: -; DNA: TGTGCCAGCAGTGAAGAGGGACACTTTGCCACAGATACGCAGTATTTT; CDR3: CASSEEGHFATDTQYF
V: TRBV5-1; length: 17; J: TRBJ1-5; size: once; D: -; DNA: TGCGCCAGCAGCTTGCATTTTATCCCGAATAGCAATCAGCCCCAGCATTTT; CDR3: CASSLHFIPNSNQPQHF
V: TRBV2; length: 13; J: TRBJ2-7; size: -; D: -; DNA: TGTGCCAGCTCTCGGGACAAGACCTACGAGCAGTACTTC; CDR3: CASSRDKTYEQYF
V: TRBV24-1; length: 15; J: TRBJ2-3; size: -; D: TRBD1; DNA: TGTGCCACCAGTGCCTCGGACAGGGCCACAGATACGCAGTATTTT; CDR3: CATSASDRATDTQYF
V: TRBV7-2; length: 16; J: TRBJ2-5; size: -; D: -; DNA: TGTGCCAGCAGCTTAGTTGGCGGGGCGAACCAAGAGACCCAGTACTTC; CDR3: CASSLVGGANQETQYF
V: TRBV10-3; length: 15; J: TRBJ2-3; size: -; D: TRBD1; DNA: TGTGCCATCGGGGGGATGGGACAGGGAACAGATACGCAGTATTTT; CDR3: CAIGGMGQGTDTQYF
V: TRBV6-5; length: 14; J: TRBJ2-6; size: -; D: -; DNA: TGTGCCAGCCGAACACCCAATGGGGCCAACGTCCTGACTTTC; CDR3: CASRTPNGANVLTF
V: TRBV29-1; length: 13; J: TRBJ2-7; size: -; D: -; DNA: TGCAGCGTTTTGACGTATAGCTCCTACGAGCAGTACTTC; CDR3: CSVLTYSSYEQYF
V: TRBV28; length: 15; J: TRBJ1-3; size: -; D: -; DNA: TGTGCCAGCAGTTCCGGCCCATTCTCTGGAAACACCATATATTTT; CDR3: CASSSGPFSGNTIYF
V: TRBV7-2; length: 15; J: TRBJ1-2; size: -; D: -; DNA: TGTGCCAGCAGCTTGTTAGGTGCAGGGGTAGATGGCTACACCTTC; CDR3: CASSLLGAGVDGYTF
V: TRBV28; length: 11; J: TRBJ1-1; size: -; D: -; DNA: TGTGCCAGCAGTATTGGATGGTGGGCTTTCTTT; CDR3: CASSIGWWAFF
V: TRBV2; length: 13; J: TRBJ1-6; size: -; D: -; DNA: TGTGCCAGCATGAAGGACACACGGTCACCCCTCCACTTT; CDR3: CASMKDTRSPLHF
V: TRBV12-5; length: 16; J: TRBJ2-1; size: -; D: -; DNA: TGTGCTAGTGGTTCCCGGGCCAACCCCAGCTACAATGAGCAGTTCTTC; CDR3: CASGSRANPSYNEQFF
V: TRBV7-9; length: 12; J: TRBJ2-7; size: -; D: -; DNA: TGTGCCAGCAGCACCGGAACTACCGAGCAGTACTTC; CDR3: CASSTGTTEQYF
V: TRBV7-8; length: 15; J: TRBJ1-6; size: few; D: -; DNA: TGTGCCAGCAGCCGACCCGGACAGCCCAATTCACCCCTCCACTTT; CDR3: CASSRPGQPNSPLHF
V: TRBV6-5; length: 14; J: TRBJ1-2; size: -; D: TRBD1; DNA: TGTGCCAGCAGTTACCGGGACAGGGCCTATGGCTACACCTTC; CDR3: CASSYRDRAYGYTF
V: TRBV4-2; length: 15; J: TRBJ1-1; size: -; D: -; DNA: TGTGCCAGCAGCCAAGATCGAGCCGGTAACACTGAAGCTTTCTTT; CDR3: CASSQDRAGNTEAFF
V: TRBV4-2; length: 14; J: TRBJ1-4; size: -; D: -; DNA: TGTGCCAGCAGCCAAGATCCCGACGAAAACGGACTGTTTTTT; CDR3: CASSQDPDENGLFF
V: TRBV19; length: 15; J: TRBJ1-2; size: once; D: TRBD1; DNA: TGTGCCAGTAGTCCCGGGACAGGGGGCAACTATGGCTACACCTTC; CDR3: CASSPGTGGNYGYTF
V: TRBV19; length: 11; J: TRBJ1-1; size: -; D: -; DNA: TGTGCCACCCTGGGGGGGGTATCGGCTTTCTTT; CDR3: CATLGGVSAFF
V: TRBV6-5; length: 14; J: TRBJ2-2; size: -; D: -; DNA: TGTGCCAGCAGACCCCTCCTAAGCACCGGGGAGCTGTTTTTT; CDR3: CASRPLLSTGELFF
V: TRBV4-1; length: 14; J: TRBJ1-2; size: -; D: TRBD1; DNA: TGCGCCAGCAGCCAAGGAGGGGGCGCGTATGGCTACACCTTC; CDR3: CASSQGGGAYGYTF
V: TRBV7-2; length: 18; J: TRBJ2-1; size: -; D: -; DNA: TGTGCCAGCAGCTTAGTTCAGTTCCGCGGGGGCGCCAACAATGAGCAGTTCTTC; CDR3: CASSLVQFRGGANNEQFF
V: TRBV27; length: 12; J: TRBJ2-1; size: -; D: TRBD2; DNA: TGTGCCAGCAGCGCGGGGGGCAATGAGCAGTTCTTC; CDR3: CASSAGGNEQFF
V: TRBV12-3/TRBV12-4; length: 13; J: TRBJ1-2; size: -; D: -; DNA: TGTGCCAGCAGTTTAGGGGGGAACTATGGCTACACCTTC; CDR3: CASSLGGNYGYTF
V: TRBV10-2; length: 16; J: TRBJ2-7; size: -; D: -; DNA: TGCGCCAGCAGTGAGTATATGCGGGGGCAAGGCGACGAGCAGTACTTC; CDR3: CASSEYMRGQGDEQYF
V: TRBV19; length: 16; J: TRBJ1-6; size: -; D: -; DNA: TGTGCCAGTAGTACTGTACAGGGTCTGAGTAATTCACCCCTCCACTTT; CDR3: CASSTVQGLSNSPLHF
V: TRBV5-6; length: 17; J: TRBJ2-1; size: -; D: -; DNA: TGTGCCAGCAGCTTTATCAGGGCTGGCCCCGCTAACAATGAGCAGTTCTTC; CDR3: CASSFIRAGPANNEQFF
V: TRBV24-1; length: 13; J: TRBJ1-6; size: -; D: -; DNA: TGTGCCACCAGTGATTCCTCGGGGTCACCCCTCCACTTT; CDR3: CATSDSSGSPLHF
V: TRBV4-2; length: 17; J: TRBJ1-2; size: -; D: TRBD1; DNA: TGTGCCAGCAGCCAAGTGAATGTGGGACAGGGAAGAGGCGGCTACACCTTC; CDR3: CASSQVNVGQGRGGYTF
V: TRBV7-6; length: 12; J: TRBJ2-1; size: few; D: -; DNA: TGTGCCAGCAGCTTAATGGAGAATGAGCAGTTCTTC; CDR3: CASSLMENEQFF
V: TRBV9; length: 15; J: TRBJ2-7; size: -; D: TRBD2; DNA: TGTGCCAGCAGCGTAGAAAGCGGGGGGGCCTACGAGCAGTACTTC; CDR3: CASSVESGGAYEQYF
V: TRBV5-6; length: 15; J: TRBJ1-1; size: -; D: TRBD1; DNA: TGTGCCAGCAGCGCTTCCGGGACAGTGAACACTGAAGCTTTCTTT; CDR3: CASSASGTVNTEAFF
V: TRBV19; length: 12; J: TRBJ1-1; size: -; D: -; DNA: TGTGCCAGTAGTATAAATCCCACTGAAGCTTTCTTT; CDR3: CASSINPTEAFF
V: TRBV7-9; length: 14; J: TRBJ2-5; size: -; D: TRBD1; DNA: TGTGCCAGCAGCCAGACAGGGGGCGGGGAGACCCAGTACTTC; CDR3: CASSQTGGGETQYF
V: TRBV28; length: 17; J: TRBJ2-7; size: few; D: TRBD2; DNA: TGTGCCAGCAGTTATCCCCGCGGGACTATCCCATCCTACGAGCAGTACTTC; CDR3: CASSYPRGTIPSYEQYF
V: TRBV4-1; length: 13; J: TRBJ1-1; size: -; D: TRBD1; DNA: TGCGCCAGCAGCCAAGCCGGGACAGGGAAGGTTTTCTTT; CDR3: CASSQAGTGKVFF
V: TRBV20-1; length: 16; J: TRBJ2-1; size: -; D: -; DNA: TGCAGTGCTAGTGATCATCAGAGCGGCTCCTACAATGAGCAGTTCTTC; CDR3: CSASDHQSGSYNEQFF
V: TRBV7-3; length: 17; J: TRBJ2-7; size: -; D: -; DNA: TGTGCCAGCAGCTTAATATTGTTGTCAGGGGGGGCTTACGAGCAGTACTTC; CDR3: CASSLILLSGGAYEQYF
V: TRBV5-1; length: 16; J: TRBJ1-1; size: -; D: -; DNA: TGCGCCAGCAGCGCAGTGGTCAGAACAGTGAACACTGAAGCTTTCTTT; CDR3: CASSAVVRTVNTEAFF
V: TRBV7-9; length: 16; J: TRBJ1-2; size: -; D: -; DNA: TGTGCCAGCAGCCATAACGGGGCAGGTTATAACTATGGCTACACCTTC; CDR3: CASSHNGAGYNYGYTF